Listed here are 20 T cell receptor beta chains from one sample, sequenced in a study of immune cell composition in non-small cell lung cancer. TCRdb's table, derived via immunoSEQ multiplex PCR, lists solely in-frame clones and lacks some. This table has 5,500 to 7,500 clones, under 80% appearing once. The sequencing input was lung tumor tissue. The receptors were gathered from a human donor with non-small cell lung cancer.

The CDR3 nucleotides read TGTGCCAGCACAACTAGCACAGATACGCAGTATTTT. Its protein product is CASTTSTDTQYF. The genes are TRBV6-1 and TRBJ2-3; no reliable D call. Trimming left V 7 bases short and J 0 bases short, with 5 bases between. Germline V gene data show CDR1 as MNHNS and CDR2 as SASEGT. The CDR3 extends over 12 amino acids.

The J gene is TRBJ1-5, the V gene TRBV10-2; TRBD1 matches 8 bases. This CDR3 contains 14 residues. Germline trimming cut 8 bases from V and 6 bases from J; bases unmatched to any gene: 9. CDR1 and CDR2 from the germline V gene are WSHSY and SAAADI. The CDR3: CASQDRVNAQPQHF. The CDR3 bases are TGCGCCAGCCAGGACAGGGTGAATGCTCAGCCCCAGCATTTT.

This clone was seen a single time. The CDR3 region is CASSERPSGQEYF. In DNA form, the CDR3 reads TGTGCCAGCAGTGAACGGCCTAGCGGCCAGGAGTACTTC. The chain carries TRBV2 and TRBJ2-7, with 7 bases that match TRBD2. This CDR3 contains 13 residues. Per germline, CDR1 SNHLY and CDR2 FYNNEI. Unmatched junction bases numbered 9, after V lost 2 bases and J lost 11 bases.

The V and J genes are TRBV9 and TRBJ2-3; 7 nucleotides match TRBD1. With V trimmed by 4 bases and J by 2 bases, 7 bases remained unmatched. The CDR3 runs to 15 residues. Germline values: CDR1 SGDLS, CDR2 YYNGEE. The CDR3 reads CASSQWTGNTDTQYF. In DNA, the CDR3 is TGTGCCAGCAGCCAATGGACAGGAAACACAGATACGCAGTATTTT.

This chain connects TRBV2 to TRBJ2-5, with 7 bases identical to TRBD1. The CDR3 loop spans 13 amino acids. Losses at the gene ends were 5 bases for V and 5 bases for J; bases not matched to a gene: 5. Germline V gene sequence: CDR1 SNHLY, CDR2 FYNNEI. The CDR3 protein is CASSRGPEETQYF. DNA of the CDR3: TGTGCCAGCAGTAGGGGGCCGGAGGAGACCCAGTACTTC.

This clone was seen a handful of times. The genes are TRBV5-4 and TRBJ1-5; D not resolved. The germline CDR1 and CDR2 sequences are SGHNT and YYREEE (reference sequence). The CDR3 has 14 residues. Between the trimmed V and J ends, which lost 0 bases and 3 bases, there was a span of 7 bases. CDR3 sequence reads: CASSLAGTNQPQHF. Written as DNA, the CDR3 is TGTGCCAGCAGCTTGGCGGGTACCAATCAGCCCCAGCATTTT.

V usage is TRBV2 and J usage is TRBJ2-5; 8 bases are shared with TRBD2. The CDR3 contains 15 residues. The V gene end was trimmed by 8 bases and the J gene end by 7 bases; junction bases not matched to a gene: 15. CDR1 SNHLY and CDR2 FYNNEI come from the germline V gene. Here the CDR3 DNA reads TGTGCCAGCCACAGACTAGCGCTGACCTCGGGGACCCAGTACTTC. Protein product: CASHRLALTSGTQYF.

The chain employs TRBV6-5 and TRBJ1-1, with 7 bases aligning to TRBD1. Germline CDR1 and CDR2: MNHEY and SVGAGI. CDR3 length: 15 residues. The V and J ends lost 8 bases and 8 bases, in that order; junction bases with no gene match: 17. The CDR3 protein is CASRRDSSWFSEAFF. CDR3 coding DNA: TGTGCCAGCCGGAGGGACAGTAGTTGGTTTTCGGAAGCTTTCTTT.

This clone was seen only a few times. The V and J genes are TRBV5-6 and TRBJ1-2; maybe TRBD1 (5 bases). Trimming shortened V by 1 base and J by 6 bases, and 10 bases separated the two germline ends. The length of the CDR3 is 13 residues. Per the germline V gene, CDR1 is SGHDT and CDR2 is YYEEEE. The CDR3 loop is CASSLQGADGYTF. CDR3 nucleotide sequence: TGTGCCAGCAGCTTGCAGGGTGCTGATGGCTACACCTTC.

There are a few counts of this clone. The chain has TRBV6-5 and TRBJ1-4; TRBD1 is a possible D gene (6 bases). This CDR3 has 13 residues. Germline V gene lookup returns CDR1 MNHEY and CDR2 SVGAGI. V was cut by 5 bases and J by 8 bases, with 12 bases left in between. The CDR3: CASSRGAREKLFF. DNA for the CDR3: TGTGCCAGCAGTCGGGGGGCGCGAGAAAAACTGTTTTTT.

V usage is TRBV6-6 and J usage is TRBJ1-2, with TRBD1 matching 8 bases. The CDR3 runs 15 residues. Trimming cost V 6 bases and J 4 bases; bases outside gene matches: 10. CDR1 MNHNY and CDR2 SVGAGI come from the germline V gene (reference sequence). The CDR3 DNA follows: TGTGCCAGCAGACGTGCGGACAGGGAGACCTATGGCTACACCTTC. This encodes CASRRADRETYGYTF.

This chain connects TRBV5-1 to TRBJ1-2; 7 positions match TRBD1. Losses at the gene ends were 2 bases for V and 1 base for J; bases not matched to a gene: 2. The CDR3 runs 14 residues. Germline V lookup: CDR1 SGHRS, CDR2 YFSETQ. The CDR3: CASSFGTDNYGYTF. The DNA for the CDR3 is TGCGCCAGCAGCTTCGGGACAGATAACTATGGCTACACCTTC.

The chain couples TRBV7-2 to TRBJ2-3; 8 bases map to TRBD2. The CDR3 consists of 13 residues. V shed 8 bases and J 2 bases; nucleotides not matched to a gene: 3. Germline-derived CDR1 and CDR2 are SGHTA and FQGNSA. The CDR3 DNA reads TGTGCCAGCCAGCGGGGGACCACAGATACGCAGTATTTT. This codes for CASQRGTTDTQYF.

V is TRBV5-6 and J is TRBJ1-5; no firm D call. The CDR3 has 15 amino acids. Germline V gene sequence: CDR1 SGHDT, CDR2 YYEEEE. The V and J ends lost 0 bases and 8 bases respectively, with 15 bases between them. The CDR3 DNA reads TGTGCCAGCAGCTTGGGGGCAGGCAACCTGGAGCCCCAGCATTTT. As protein: CASSLGAGNLEPQHF.

This clone has just one count. This chain joins TRBV11-2 and TRBJ1-1, with TRBD1 matching 8 bases. CDR1 SGHAT and CDR2 FQNNGV come from the germline V gene. The V and J ends lost 6 bases and 6 bases, in that order; junction bases with no gene match: 3. The CDR3 is 12 residues long. The CDR3 region has the DNA TGTGCCAGCAGTGGACAGGGTCCTGAAGCTTTCTTT. This translates into CASSGQGPEAFF.

The chain uses TRBV6-1 and TRBJ1-5, with 8 bases matching TRBD1. The CDR3 runs 15 residues. With 4 bases clipped from V and 4 bases from J, the junction kept 6 bases outside the gene matches. Germline-derived CDR1 and CDR2 are MNHNS and SASEGT. The CDR3 region is CASSAPRQGNQPQHF. Written as DNA, the CDR3 is TGTGCCAGCAGTGCTCCTAGACAGGGGAATCAGCCCCAGCATTTT.

The J gene is TRBJ1-1, the V gene TRBV11-2; TRBD1 might be the D (5 bases). Germline V gene data show CDR1 as SGHAT and CDR2 as FQNNGV. The V and J ends lost 2 bases and 2 bases respectively, with 12 bases between them. There are 15 residues in the CDR3. In nucleotides, the CDR3 is TGTGCCAGCAGCTTATGGGAAGGGGTCAACACTGAAGCTTTCTTT. As protein: CASSLWEGVNTEAFF.

This chain links TRBV7-9 with TRBJ2-1; 7 nucleotides align to TRBD2. CDR1 and CDR2 from the germline V gene are SEHNR and FQNEAQ (reference sequence). This CDR3 has 16 residues. The V and J ends lost 8 bases and 5 bases, in that order; junction bases with no gene match: 15. The CDR3 protein is CASVPQPASGNNEQFF. CDR3 nucleotide sequence: TGTGCCAGCGTCCCCCAGCCGGCTAGCGGAAACAATGAGCAGTTCTTC.

In its sample, this clone was seen a few times. V and J are TRBV27 and TRBJ1-2; 10 bases match TRBD1. The CDR3 is 16 amino acids. Germline trimming cut 6 bases from V and 7 bases from J; bases unmatched to any gene: 14. Per the germline V gene, CDR1 is MNHEY and CDR2 is SMNVEV (reference sequence). The CDR3 nucleotides are TGTGCCAGCAGCCGCAGCGAGACAGGGGGCAGAGGTGGCTACACCTTC. This sequence encodes CASSRSETGGRGGYTF.

The chain combines TRBV28 with TRBJ2-3, with D possibly TRBD2 on 6 matching bases. The CDR3 has 12 residues. Trimming shortened V by 5 bases and J by 4 bases, and 7 bases separated the two germline ends. The germline gives CDR1 MDHEN, CDR2 SYDVKM. CDR3 amino acids: CASSRLADTQYF. The CDR3 DNA reads TGTGCCAGCAGTAGACTAGCAGATACGCAGTATTTT. The full variable domain, with the rest looked up from reference TRBV28 and TRBJ2-3, is DVKVTQSSRYLVKRTGEKVFLECVQDMDHENMFWYRQDPGLGLRLIYFSYDVKMKEKGDIPEGYSVSREKKERFSLILESASTNQTSMYLCASSRLADTQYFGPGTRLTVL.